Below, one TCR beta chain is given with its context. This clone was picked up one time. Its antigen is not yet known. No base-level quality is on record; no much larger clone is a single base apart. Trimming costs V 3 bases and J 7 bases, and their ends lie 17 bases apart. Spanning cysteine to phenylalanine, the CDR3 consists of 15 amino acids. The kept DNA is CDR3 alone, 45 bases in frame from the first base. Sequences SGHRS (CDR1) and YFSETQ (CDR2) are obtained from the germline V gene. Each clonotype received, on average, 10x coverage in deep resolution sequencing performed on a MiSeq, where the target depth lay between 1 in 1 million and 1 in 200,000 T cells. The immunoSEQ hsTCRB Kit was used to generate TCR beta libraries. As for how the authors treated the data: The data were analyzed with ImmunoSEQ Analyzer and ImmunoSEQ Data Assistant, and V, D and J gene assignments followed IMGT definitions. Clonality, which ranges from 0 to 1, was calculated as one minus the normalized Shannon entropy of productive rearrangement frequencies. Only overrepresented clonotypes making up at least 0.05% of each patient's repertoire were included in the public clonotype analysis. About twelve repertoires from age-matched healthy donors, obtained from immuneACCESS, served as clonality controls. What TCRdb holds here is the immuneACCESS table cut down to in-frame rearrangements. Part of the clones is not present; checked against another copy, under half of the missing clones reflect an unresolved V gene, and the others are unexplained. The V and J calls and clone size are taken from that table; D and trimming were inferred from the DNA. The sample table holds around 300,000 clones, of which approximately 80% were seen once. The ten top clones hold roughly 7% of the sample.

Roughly 2 micrograms of genomic DNA were extracted from cryopreserved PBMCs for TCR beta library preparation. Longitudinal blood samples from CLL patients on ibrutinib monotherapy were analyzed using high-throughput TCR beta sequencing. The patients took part in an open-label, single-center phase 2 trial of ibrutinib monotherapy. The record originates from a study of cytotoxic CD8 clonotypes in ibrutinib-treated CLL (dated by TCRdb to about 2021). About the full investigation: In this cohort, around 15 patients were treatment-naive and roughly 10 were relapsed/refractory, while some 18 had unmutated IGHV. Cryopreserved peripheral blood mononuclear cells were obtained before treatment, at response, and at either sustained remission or disease progression. Responses were partial in some 24 patients and complete in 2; after median approximately 66 months follow-up, approximately 15 stayed in remission and 12 progressed. Samples averaged approximately 260,000 productive templates and about 94,000 productive rearrangements. Longitudinal samples were available for about 30% of the roughly 90 trial participants. The response samples were drawn at a median of approximately 12 months into treatment, with a range of roughly 6 to 40 months. The study at large found these results: Sampling times were not matched between patients in sustained remission and patients whose disease was progressing, and lymph node repertoires were not examined. At baseline, clonality was higher than in age-matched healthy donors and showed a strong correlation with circulating CD8+ T-cell counts. At ibrutinib response clonality went up, during sustained remission it held steady, and at progression it dropped back toward baseline. Public clonotypes were found to be uncommon and were observed to contract or remain stable during treatment; the increase in clonality was shown to reflect expansion of private clonotypes at ibrutinib response.

The sequence joins TRBV5-1 to TRBJ1-5; there is no confident call for the D gene. The sequencing used PBMCs, collected before ibrutinib treatment. This sequence was found in a human donor with chronic lymphocytic leukemia. The DNA sequence reads TGCGCCAGCAGCTCGGACGGGAGGCTCGAGCAGCCCCAGCATTTT. It specifies CASSSDGRLEQPQHF.